The text below deals with one T cell receptor (beta chain). These data originate in a study of blood T cell repertoires in COVID-19. The CDR3 is 13 residues long. Trimming took off 4 bases at V and 7 bases at J, with 11 bases between the two ends. Germline lookup yields CDR1 LGHDT and CDR2 YNNKEL (reference sequence). Clones were sequenced by immunoSEQ multiplex PCR, and TCRdb holds only the in-frame ones, with some missing. Among about 130,000 clones listed, approximately 85% were seen once. Sequenced material: peripheral blood. The chain joins TRBV3-1 (or the pseudogene TRBV3-2) to TRBJ2-1; D unclear. The receptor comes from a woman aged 80 or over with acute or convalescent COVID-19. In DNA, the CDR3 is TGTGCCAGCAGCCCCCCGACTCCTAATGAGCAGTTCTTC. This encodes CASSPPTPNEQFF.